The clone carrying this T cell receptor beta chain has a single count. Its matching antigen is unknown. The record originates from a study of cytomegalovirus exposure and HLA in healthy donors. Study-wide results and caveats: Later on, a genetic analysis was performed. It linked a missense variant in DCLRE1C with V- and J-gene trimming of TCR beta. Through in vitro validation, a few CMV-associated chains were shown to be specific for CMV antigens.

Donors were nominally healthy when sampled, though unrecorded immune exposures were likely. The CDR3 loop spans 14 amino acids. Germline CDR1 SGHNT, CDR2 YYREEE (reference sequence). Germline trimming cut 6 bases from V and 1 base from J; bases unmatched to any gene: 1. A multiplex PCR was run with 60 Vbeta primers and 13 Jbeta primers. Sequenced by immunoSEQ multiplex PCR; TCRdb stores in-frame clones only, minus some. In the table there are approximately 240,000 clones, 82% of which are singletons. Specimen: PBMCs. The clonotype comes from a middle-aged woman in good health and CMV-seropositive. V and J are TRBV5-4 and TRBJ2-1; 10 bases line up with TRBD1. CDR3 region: CASKDRGSYNEQFF. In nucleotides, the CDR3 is TGTGCCAGCAAGGACAGGGGGTCCTACAATGAGCAGTTCTTC.